This T cell receptor (beta chain) was captured by sequencing in a study of T cell clonotyping in hematopoietic cell transplantation. V lost 5 bases and J lost 2; bases outside the gene matches: 0. The CDR3 has 14 residues. The germline V gene has CDR1 MGHRA and CDR2 YSYEKL. Recipients were bled about 28 days pretransplant and at posttransplant days 30, 100, 180. Sequenced by immunoSEQ multiplex PCR; TCRdb stores in-frame clones only, minus some. This table holds over 10,000 clones, roughly 89% found once. Study outcomes and limitations: No sorting was done, leaving CD4 and CD8 contributions mixed.

About this clone itself: Antigen specificity is unknown.

The sequence was obtained from a female patient between 50 and 59 years old who had an allogeneic stem cell transplant from an unrelated donor, so the T cells may come from the graft donor. Some clones in this sample may be carry-over from other donors' samples. The sample was PBMCs, taken 100 days after allogeneic stem cell transplant. This rearrangement joins TRBV4-1 to TRBJ1-3, with 10 nucleotides matching TRBD1. The DNA of the CDR3 is TGCGCCAGCAGCGGGACAGGGGCTGGAAACACCATATATTTT. Protein product: CASSGTGAGNTIYF.